The entry below gives a single TCR beta chain sequence along with its context. Antigen specificity is unknown. This CDR3 region has 12 residues. Trimming removed 0 bases at V and 5 bases at J, with 4 bases between. Germline values: CDR1 MNHNY, CDR2 SVGAGI (reference sequence). The data were obtained in a study of blood T cells in healthy people across ages. Study at large: About one barcoded beta molecule per two T cells was the capture yield of template switching. Points from the study as a whole: A strong correlation between TCR beta diversity and naive T cell percentage was seen. A roughly linear fall in TCR beta diversity per million T cells was seen with increasing age.

A J-beta primer mix and a sample-barcoded 5' primer were used in a second PCR of roughly 6 to 12 cycles. Each cDNA molecule, via a template-switch adaptor with 12 random nucleotides, was tagged. A single record per CDR3 protein comes from TCRdb applying MiXCR to the 5' RACE reads. The sample shows 1,500,000 or so distinct CDR3 sequences, approximately 63% of them seen only once. V is TRBV6-6 and J is TRBJ2-5; D not resolved. The sequenced sample consisted of blood. The clonotype was recovered from a man in his late teens or twenties in good health. The CDR3 protein is CASSYSLETQYF. The CDR3 DNA reads as TGTGCCAGCAGTTACTCCCTTGAGACCCAGTACTTC.